These T cell receptor beta chains were read from a single sample in a study of T cell responses to AZD1222 COVID-19 vaccine. Clones were read by immunoSEQ multiplex PCR, and TCRdb kept only the in-frame ones, dropping some. The sample yields tens of thousands of clones, 80% to 95% seen once. The source material was peripheral blood, sampled 28 days after the second AZD1222 dose. The receptors originated from an adult who received the AZD1222 COVID-19 vaccine. Each CDR3 is given with its conserved first and last residue. The D gene is left open where the match is weak. Clone size is not always given. Where it is, it says once, few, many or a class for expanded clones.

V,J,D,size,CDR3,DNA
TRBV10-3,TRBJ1-3,-,-,CAISEVSLRGAKNTIYF,TGTGCCATCAGTGAGGTGTCTTTACGGGGGGCGAAGAACACCATATATTTT
TRBV4-1,TRBJ2-2,-,once,CASSRPRRDNANTGELFF,TGCGCCAGCAGCCGGCCACGCCGGGACAACGCGAACACCGGGGAGCTGTTTTTT
TRBV7-8,TRBJ2-1,-,-,CASSRRSYNEQFF,TGTGCCAGCAGCCGCAGGAGCTACAATGAGCAGTTCTTC
TRBV6-5,TRBJ2-1,-,once,CASSYSLGDNEQFF,TGTGCCAGCAGTTACTCTCTGGGGGACAATGAGCAGTTCTTC
TRBV5-1,TRBJ2-6,-,-,CASSLFGGNSGANVLTF,TGCGCCAGCAGCTTGTTTGGCGGTAACTCTGGGGCCAACGTCCTGACTTTC
TRBV5-1,TRBJ2-7,-,-,CASSWGYEQYF,TGCGCCAGCAGCTGGGGATACGAGCAGTACTTC
TRBV28,TRBJ2-5,-,-,CASTLPPQETQYF,TGTGCCAGCACCCTCCCTCCCCAAGAGACCCAGTACTTC
TRBV6-5,TRBJ2-5,-,many,CASHRDSQETQYF,TGTGCCAGCCACCGGGACTCCCAAGAGACCCAGTACTTC
TRBV6-5,TRBJ2-1,-,-,CASSYSGLPGGNEQFF,TGTGCCAGCAGTTACTCCGGACTCCCTGGGGGGAATGAGCAGTTCTTC
TRBV6-5,TRBJ1-6,-,-,CASSPRGDNSPLHF,TGTGCCAGCAGCCCGAGGGGGGATAATTCACCCCTCCACTTT
TRBV14,TRBJ2-7,-,-,CASSQSRRVYEQYF,TGTGCCAGCAGCCAATCAAGACGGGTTTACGAGCAGTACTTC
TRBV9,TRBJ1-4,-,-,CASSVRPDEKLFF,TGTGCCAGCAGCGTTCGACCTGATGAAAAACTGTTTTTT
TRBV18,TRBJ2-1,-,-,CASSLRDGEQFF,TGTGCCAGCTCACTGCGGGACGGTGAGCAGTTCTTC
TRBV6-1,TRBJ2-5,TRBD2,-,CASSEALELAGEETQYF,TGTGCCAGCAGTGAAGCGCTAGAACTAGCGGGAGAAGAGACCCAGTACTTC
TRBV11-1,TRBJ2-5,TRBD1,-,CASSLNRGRETQYF,TGTGCCAGCAGCTTAAACAGGGGCCGAGAGACCCAGTACTTC
TRBV14,TRBJ1-1,-,-,CASSPGPGNTEAFF,TGTGCCAGCAGCCCGGGACCGGGGAACACTGAAGCTTTCTTT
TRBV6-2/TRBV6-3,TRBJ1-2,-,-,CASSLRTEGYTF,TGTGCCAGCAGTCTCCGGACAGAAGGCTACACCTTC
TRBV7-9,TRBJ2-1,-,-,CASSLRTDYNEQFF,TGTGCCAGCAGCTTAAGGACAGATTACAATGAGCAGTTCTTC
TRBV5-1,TRBJ1-6,-,once,CASSLGDRLSPLHF,TGCGCCAGCAGCTTGGGAGACAGACTTTCACCCCTCCACTTT
TRBV7-2,TRBJ1-4,-,-,CASSSGQHNEKLFF,TGTGCCAGCAGCTCCGGACAGCACAATGAAAAACTGTTTTTT
TRBV28,TRBJ1-5,-,-,CASSWPGVGNQPQHF,TGTGCCAGCAGTTGGCCAGGGGTGGGGAACCAGCCCCAGCATTTT
TRBV7-6,TRBJ2-7,-,-,CASSLAGEQYF,TGTGCCAGCAGCTTAGCTGGCGAGCAGTACTTC
TRBV15,TRBJ2-1,TRBD2,-,CATSRGGTSGYNEQFF,TGTGCCACCAGCCGGGGAGGAACTAGCGGCTACAATGAGCAGTTCTTC
TRBV24-1,TRBJ2-1,-,-,CATSDGGLANRRNEQFF,TGTGCCACCAGTGATGGGGGACTGGCCAACCGAAGGAATGAGCAGTTCTTC
TRBV6-1,TRBJ2-7,TRBD1,few,CASSEGQGAYEQYF,TGTGCCAGCAGTGAAGGGCAGGGGGCTTACGAGCAGTACTTC
TRBV3-1/TRBV3-2,TRBJ2-7,-,-,CASSQVGHNLGTEPYEQYF,TGTGCCAGCAGCCAAGTCGGGCATAATTTGGGGACTGAACCCTACGAGCAGTACTTC
TRBV2,TRBJ2-3,-,-,CASGTDTQYF,TGTGCCAGCGGGACAGATACGCAGTATTTT
TRBV27,TRBJ2-2,-,-,CASSSQTWTVRTGELFF,TGTGCCAGCAGTTCCCAGACCTGGACAGTAAGAACCGGGGAGCTGTTTTTT
TRBV12-3/TRBV12-4,TRBJ1-1,-,-,CASTLDRNTEAFF,TGTGCCAGCACCTTAGACAGGAACACTGAAGCTTTCTTT
TRBV18,TRBJ1-5,-,-,CASSPLGDSNQPQHF,TGTGCCAGCTCACCCCTCGGGGATAGCAATCAGCCCCAGCATTTT
TRBV29-1,TRBJ2-1,-,few,CSVLIYMANEQFF,TGCAGCGTTCTTATCTATATGGCTAATGAGCAGTTCTTC
TRBV27,TRBJ1-2,-,-,CASSLSPAARWYYGYTF,TGTGCCAGCAGTTTATCCCCGGCGGCTCGGTGGTACTATGGCTACACCTTC
TRBV5-1,TRBJ2-2,TRBD2,-,CASSQGAGGPTGELFF,TGCGCCAGCAGCCAAGGAGCGGGAGGGCCGACCGGGGAGCTGTTTTTT
TRBV5-6,TRBJ2-2,-,-,CASSWDNTNTGELFF,TGTGCCAGCAGTTGGGACAACACGAACACCGGGGAGCTGTTTTTT
TRBV19,TRBJ1-4,-,-,CASSTRRDATNEKLFF,TGTGCCAGTAGTACACGCCGGGACGCAACTAATGAAAAACTGTTTTTT
TRBV19,TRBJ1-1,-,-,CASSVTAGEAFF,TGTGCCAGTAGTGTGACAGCGGGTGAAGCTTTCTTT
TRBV7-9,TRBJ2-7,TRBD2,once,CASSLSGVALAGGGKQYF,TGTGCCAGCAGCTTATCGGGCGTGGCGCTAGCGGGAGGAGGCAAGCAGTACTTC
TRBV5-1,TRBJ2-7,-,-,CASSQDGGYEQYF,TGCGCCAGCAGCCAGGACGGAGGCTACGAGCAGTACTTC
TRBV19,TRBJ1-1,-,-,CASRNWGYTEAFF,TGTGCCAGTAGGAATTGGGGGTACACTGAAGCTTTCTTT
TRBV28,TRBJ2-3,-,-,CASSSTGFGTDTQYF,TGTGCCAGCAGTTCCACAGGGTTTGGGACAGATACGCAGTATTTT
TRBV20-1,TRBJ2-5,-,-,CSAQLGETQYF,TGCAGTGCTCAGTTGGGGGAGACCCAGTACTTC
TRBV15,TRBJ1-5,TRBD1,-,CATSSGQGNQPQHF,TGTGCCACCAGCAGTGGACAGGGTAATCAGCCCCAGCATTTT
TRBV10-1,TRBJ2-1,-,-,CASSHGGWGEQFF,TGCGCCAGCTCCCACGGAGGTTGGGGTGAGCAGTTCTTC
TRBV6-6,TRBJ1-5,TRBD1,-,CASTHGQGASNQPQHF,TGTGCCAGCACCCACGGCCAGGGGGCAAGCAATCAGCCCCAGCATTTT
TRBV15,TRBJ2-1,-,-,CATSTGQLYNEQFF,TGTGCCACCAGCACGGGACAACTATACAATGAGCAGTTCTTC
TRBV5-1,TRBJ1-6,TRBD1,-,CASSPGGGFPLHF,TGCGCCAGCAGCCCAGGGGGGGGGTTCCCCCTCCACTTT
TRBV4-1,TRBJ2-3,TRBD2,once,CASSQWTSGPLGDTQYF,TGCGCCAGCAGCCAATGGACTAGCGGCCCCTTGGGGGATACGCAGTATTTT
TRBV11-2,TRBJ2-7,-,-,CASSHPQARSSYEQYF,TGTGCCAGCAGCCATCCCCAGGCGAGGAGCTCCTACGAGCAGTACTTC
TRBV19,TRBJ1-1,TRBD1,-,CASSAKGAIFRPEAFF,TGTGCCAGTTCGGCAAAGGGGGCTATATTTCGTCCTGAAGCTTTCTTT
TRBV5-4,TRBJ2-3,-,-,CASIEEGRLTDTQYF,TGTGCCAGCATCGAGGAGGGGCGGCTAACGGATACGCAGTATTTT
TRBV7-2,TRBJ1-1,TRBD1,-,CASSPGTGVRAFF,TGTGCCAGCAGCCCCGGGACAGGGGTAAGAGCTTTCTTT
TRBV24-1,TRBJ1-5,-,-,CATSDSREGGNQPQHF,TGTGCCACCAGTGATTCTAGGGAGGGCGGCAATCAGCCCCAGCATTTT
TRBV6-5,TRBJ2-2,-,-,CASLWGNTGELFF,TGTGCCAGCCTTTGGGGGAACACCGGGGAGCTGTTTTTT
TRBV6-4,TRBJ1-1,-,-,CASSMTVNTEAFF,TGTGCCAGCAGCATGACAGTGAACACTGAAGCTTTCTTT
TRBV27,TRBJ2-7,TRBD1,once,CASSPKPGQTYEQYF,TGTGCCAGCAGCCCAAAACCGGGACAGACCTACGAGCAGTACTTC
TRBV6-5,TRBJ2-2,-,-,CASSYLTRLYTGELFF,TGTGCCAGCAGTTACCTTACTAGATTATACACCGGGGAGCTGTTTTTT
TRBV7-3,TRBJ2-6,-,-,CASSSTASGANVLTF,TGTGCCAGCAGCTCCACAGCCTCTGGGGCCAACGTCCTGACTTTC
TRBV13,TRBJ2-1,-,-,CASSLGRSSYNEQFF,TGTGCCAGCAGCTTGGGGAGGAGCTCCTACAATGAGCAGTTCTTC
TRBV20-1,TRBJ1-5,TRBD1,-,CSASRAGQPNQPQHF,TGCAGTGCTAGTAGGGCGGGACAGCCGAATCAGCCCCAGCATTTT
TRBV14,TRBJ2-3,-,-,CASSQVFGGGTDTQYF,TGTGCCAGCAGCCAAGTGTTTGGAGGCGGCACAGATACGCAGTATTTT